This TCR beta chain was retrieved from a study of shared clonotypes between healthy human individuals. Study in general: CD4 naive cells filled three plates per donor, CD4 memory three, CD8 naive two and CD8 memory one.

TCRdb's copy holds only in-frame clones and misses some; the assay was immunoSEQ multiplex PCR. The repertoire holds 2.3 million or so clones, with approximately 95% as singletons. The germline V gene has CDR1 SQVTM and CDR2 ANQGSEA. This CDR3 spans 13 amino acids. Deletions cut 7 bases from V and 0 bases from J, with 11 bases between. General observations from the study: Estimated clonotype richness was generally higher in naive than memory subsets. Blood was the only sampled material, and tissue repertoires likely differ.

Regarding this clone: Its specificity is not known.

This TCR came from a man between 18 and 29 years old in good health. Some clones in this sample may be carry-over from other donors' samples. The sample consisted of naive CD4+ T cells from PBMCs. The subset: CD45RA+ positively selected. The rearrangement links TRBV29-1 to TRBJ2-3; D not resolved. Here the CDR3 DNA reads TGCAGCGCCGAACGTGGTAGCACAGATACGCAGTATTTT. It codes for CSAERGSTDTQYF.